Following are 20 T cell receptor beta chains from one sample sequenced in a study of blood T cell repertoires in COVID-19 (dated by TCRdb to between 2020 and 2021). Preparation of the library involved the immunoSEQ multiplex PCR assay. TCRdb retrieved this table from immuneACCESS and kept in-frame rearrangements only. Not all clones are present; in checked studies, unresolved V genes account for under half, and no reason is known for the remainder. The sample table holds about 470,000 clones, of which about nine tenths were seen once. Together, the top ten hold around 0.7% of the sample. The specimen was PBMCs or T cells enriched from blood (not recorded which). The origin of the receptors is a woman between 18 and 30 years old who had recovered from COVID-19.

This rearrangement joins TRBV6-6 to TRBJ2-7; possibly TRBD2 for D (6 bases). This CDR3 has 16 residues. Between the trimmed V and J ends, which lost 7 bases and 3 bases, there was a span of 22 bases. The V gene's germline CDR1 is MNHNY and CDR2 SVGAGI (reference sequence). The CDR3 DNA is TGTGCCAGCACTTTAGGCGGGACGGAAGATCTCTACGAGCAGTACTTC. Its translation is CASTLGGTEDLYEQYF.

This clone occurred once. The rearrangement joins TRBV28 to TRBJ1-2; no clear D. From germline, CDR1 is MDHEN and CDR2 SYDVKM. The CDR3 is 13 residues long. Trimming removed 5 bases at V and 7 bases at J, with 14 bases between. The CDR3 DNA sequence: TGTGCCAGCAGTCCCTCTCTAAGAGGTGGCTACACCTTC. As protein: CASSPSLRGGYTF.

This chain joins TRBV24-1 and TRBJ2-3; D unclear. The CDR3 extends over 13 amino acids. In germline, CDR1 is KGHDR, CDR2 SFDVKD. V gave up 3 bases and J gave up 1 base, with 4 bases separating them. CDR3 nucleotide sequence: TGTGCCACCAGTGATCGAGGCACAGATACGCAGTATTTT. This translates into CATSDRGTDTQYF.

This chain joins TRBV2 and TRBJ1-6; no firm D call. CDR1 SNHLY and CDR2 FYNNEI come from the germline V gene. CDR3 size: 14 residues. The V gene lost 4 bases and the J gene lost 7 bases, with 11 bases spanning the gap. The CDR3 reads CASSGGMGNSPLHF. The CDR3 bases are TGTGCCAGCAGTGGCGGGATGGGGAATTCACCCCTCCACTTT.

Worth noting for this clone: The same CDR3 can be traced to other DNA sequences in this sample. The chain combines TRBV6-5 with TRBJ2-1, with TRBD2 identical over 9 bases. Germline lookup yields CDR1 MNHEY and CDR2 SVGAGI. Trimming cost V 6 bases and J 7 bases; bases outside gene matches: 4. This CDR3 comprises 13 residues. CDR3 sequence: CASRAGGRNEQFF. CDR3 DNA: TGTGCCAGCAGGGCGGGGGGGAGAAATGAGCAGTTCTTC.

The J gene is TRBJ1-1, the V gene TRBV24-1, with 9 nucleotides matching TRBD1. The CDR3 has 17 amino acids. The V gene end was trimmed by 4 bases and the J gene end by 1 base; junction bases not matched to a gene: 9. Germline V gene lookup returns CDR1 KGHDR and CDR2 SFDVKD. The CDR3 DNA reads TGTGCCACCAGTGACCACAACAGGGGGCTGACGAACACTGAAGCTTTCTTT. Translated, it gives CATSDHNRGLTNTEAFF.

The CDR3 reads CASRGTGREETQYF. The CDR3, as DNA: TGTGCCAGCAGGGGGACAGGGCGCGAAGAGACCCAGTACTTC. The chain is built from TRBV6-5 and TRBJ2-5, with 9 nucleotides matching TRBD1. Germline values: CDR1 MNHEY, CDR2 SVGAGI. The CDR3 is 14 amino acids. V shed 6 bases, J shed 3 bases, and the junction held 5 bases outside the gene matches.

This clone was seen only once. In nucleotides, the CDR3 is TGCGCCAGCAGCTTCATGTCCATGAACACTGAAGCTTTCTTT. Protein sequence: CASSFMSMNTEAFF. The chain carries TRBV5-1 and TRBJ1-1, with D uncertain. CDR1 and CDR2 from the germline V gene are SGHRS and YFSETQ. V was pared by 2 bases and J by 0 bases, with 8 bases between. The CDR3 is 14 amino acids.

The chain joins TRBV12-5 to TRBJ2-1; 8 bases line up with TRBD1. Unmatched junction bases numbered 3, after V lost 2 bases and J lost 3 bases. CDR3 length: 15 residues. Germline V gene data show CDR1 as LGHNT and CDR2 as FRNRAP. CDR3 protein: CASGLTTGDYNEQFF. CDR3 DNA: TGTGCTAGTGGTTTGACGACAGGGGACTACAATGAGCAGTTCTTC. The complete variable domain, with remaining parts taken from reference TRBV12-5 and TRBJ2-1, reads DARVTQTPRHKVTEMGQEVTMRCQPILGHNTVFWYRQTMMQGLELLAYFRNRAPLDDSGMPKDRFSAEMPDATLATLKIQPSEPRDSAVYFCASGLTTGDYNEQFFGPGTRLTVL.

The genes are TRBV7-8 and TRBJ1-3; TRBD1 matches at 7 bases. This CDR3 is built from 15 residues. Germline CDR1 SGHVS, CDR2 FQNEAQ. V dropped 2 bases and J dropped 3; count of bases not matched to a gene: 4. CDR3 in DNA: TGTGCCAGCAGCTTAAATTGGGACAGTGGAAACACCATATATTTT. Translation gives CASSLNWDSGNTIYF.

V usage is TRBV3-1 (or the pseudogene TRBV3-2) and J usage is TRBJ2-1, with 9 bases matching TRBD2. CDR1 and CDR2 from the germline V gene are LGHDT and YNNKEL (reference sequence). The CDR3 loop spans 14 amino acids. Trimming at V came to 5 bases and at J to 11 bases, leaving 10 bases not matched to a gene. CDR3 loop: CASSDRTSVEKQFF. The DNA for the CDR3 is TGTGCCAGCAGCGACCGGACTAGCGTAGAGAAGCAGTTCTTC.

This chain joins TRBV28 and TRBJ2-4; a possible D gene is TRBD2 (6 bases). Germline V gene data show CDR1 as MDHEN and CDR2 as SYDVKM. V was clipped by 7 bases and J by 3 bases, with 16 bases between them. The CDR3 length is 15 residues. CDR3 in DNA: TGTGCCAGCACCCCTTCGGGAGACGGCAAAAACATTCAGTACTTC. Its translation is CASTPSGDGKNIQYF.

This chain connects TRBV2 to TRBJ2-5; 9 nucleotides align to TRBD1. Per the germline V gene, CDR1 is SNHLY and CDR2 is FYNNEI. This CDR3 is built from 16 residues. J gave up 1 base and V 6 bases, and 9 bases lay outside the gene matches. CDR3 nucleotide sequence: TGTGCCAGCAGCTCCGCATCGACAGGGGGCCAAGAGACCCAGTACTTC. As protein: CASSSASTGGQETQYF.

V gene TRBV2 combines with J gene TRBJ2-3, with 12 positions matching TRBD2. This CDR3 has 15 amino acids. J lost 5 bases, V lost 8 bases, and 8 bases had no gene match. Germline V gives CDR1 SNHLY, CDR2 FYNNEI. CDR3 DNA sequence: TGTGCCAGCGCCCTAGCGGGGGGGAGAGGAGATACGCAGTATTTT. Its translation: CASALAGGRGDTQYF.

This clone occurred once. The chain combines TRBV5-4 with TRBJ2-1; 13 bases map to TRBD2. Looked up from germline, CDR1 is SGHNT and CDR2 is YYREEE (reference sequence). Losses at the gene ends were 4 bases for V and 3 bases for J; bases not matched to a gene: 4. The CDR3 runs 16 residues. The CDR3 loop reads CASSAGTSGDYNEQFF. DNA for the CDR3: TGTGCCAGCAGCGCCGGGACTAGCGGGGACTACAATGAGCAGTTCTTC.

The V and J genes are TRBV2 and TRBJ2-5; 7 bases are shared with TRBD2. In germline, CDR1 is SNHLY, CDR2 FYNNEI. The trim removed 3 bases at V and 4 bases at J, leaving 5 bases unmatched. CDR3 length: 14 residues. CDR3 in DNA: TGTGCCAGCAGTGAGGGGACTACGGGAGAGACCCAGTACTTC. It codes for CASSEGTTGETQYF.

This sequence joins TRBV9 and TRBJ2-7; the match to TRBD2 covers 7 bases. This CDR3 is built from 15 residues. V lost 0 bases to trimming and J lost 2 bases; unmatched junction nucleotides: 5. Germline values: CDR1 SGDLS, CDR2 YYNGEE. The CDR3 coding sequence is TGTGCCAGCAGCGTAGATGGGACTACGGCCTACGAGCAGTACTTC. Its translation: CASSVDGTTAYEQYF.

This chain uses TRBV5-4 with TRBJ2-7; D remains ambiguous. Germline V CDR1 and CDR2: SGHNT, YYREEE (reference sequence). The CDR3 consists of 14 residues. V lost 0 bases to trimming and J lost 0 bases, with 7 bases between them. CDR3 sequence (DNA): TGTGCCAGCAGCTTGGCCCTGAGCTCCTACGAGCAGTACTTC. This encodes CASSLALSSYEQYF.

The chain recombines TRBV7-8 with TRBJ1-4; D is ambiguous. Between the trimmed V and J ends, which lost 1 base and 0 bases, there was a span of 6 bases. The CDR3 runs 15 residues. The germline gives CDR1 SGHVS, CDR2 FQNEAQ. The CDR3 sequence: CASSLERATNEKLFF. Here the CDR3 DNA reads TGTGCCAGCAGCTTAGAGAGGGCAACTAATGAAAAACTGTTTTTT.

The rearrangement uses TRBV7-3 and TRBJ2-3; the D gene is possibly TRBD2 (7 bases). Per germline, CDR1 SGHTA and CDR2 FQGTGA. Trimming removed 1 base from V and 4 bases from J, with 12 bases in between. CDR3 length equals 15 residues. CDR3 loop: CASSLRGGGSDTQYF. The CDR3 DNA reads as TGTGCCAGCAGCTTAAGGGGCGGGGGCTCAGATACGCAGTATTTT.